This entry lists 27 T cell receptor beta chains sequenced from one sample in a study of blood T cells in healthy people across ages. The second PCR ran roughly 7 to 12 cycles with a sample-barcoded 5' primer and J-beta primers. Via MiXCR, TCRdb re-called the 5' RACE reads, giving one row per CDR3 protein. The table lists about 930,000 distinct CDR3 sequences, almost 30% of them singletons. These data are also associated with another study on T cells of mothers and their children.

Sequenced input: blood. The receptors were gathered from a woman in her forties in good health.

This clonotype was seen a few times. The chain recombines TRBV7-2 with TRBJ2-3, with 10 bases aligning to TRBD2. V trimming: 0 bases; J trimming: 2 bases; junction bases outside the gene matches: 11. Germline V gene data show CDR1 as SGHTA and CDR2 as FQGNSA. The CDR3 sequence is 19 residues long. The CDR3 DNA follows: TGTGCCAGCAGCTTAGCCCCTGGTAAGCGGGGGGGCCTCACAGATACGCAGTATTTT. It codes for CASSLAPGKRGGLTDTQYF.

This clonotype appeared a few times. The V and J genes are TRBV5-1 and TRBJ1-4; D perhaps matches TRBD1 (5 bases). The ends were cut back, 0 bases at V and 12 bases at J, with 15 bases in the middle. CDR1 SGHRS and CDR2 YFSETQ come from the germline V gene. This CDR3 has 14 amino acids. The CDR3: CASSLEQGIKELFF. The CDR3 DNA reads TGCGCCAGCAGCTTGGAGCAGGGAATCAAAGAACTGTTTTTT.

The chain combines TRBV3-1 with TRBJ1-1, with D unresolved. With 1 base removed from V and 0 bases from J, the gap between germline ends came to 12 bases. The germline V gene encodes CDR1 LGHDT and CDR2 YNNKEL (reference sequence). This CDR3 is 16 amino acids long. The CDR3 is CASSQGAARMNTEAFF. CDR3 DNA sequence: TGTGCCAGCAGCCAAGGTGCGGCCAGGATGAACACTGAAGCTTTCTTT.

V is TRBV7-2 and J is TRBJ2-7, with D tentatively TRBD1 (6 bases). Per the germline V gene, CDR1 is SGHTA and CDR2 is FQGNSA. The CDR3 is made up of 13 amino acids. The V end lost 6 bases, the J end lost 5 bases, and 14 bases lay between the germline ends. As DNA, the CDR3 is TGTGCCAGCAGTGCTGACAGGATCAACGAGCAGTACTTC. Translation gives CASSADRINEQYF.

The chain joins TRBV9 to TRBJ2-5, with D unclear. V gave up 2 bases and J gave up 1 base, with 9 bases separating them. Germline values: CDR1 SGDLS, CDR2 YYNGEE. The CDR3 totals 14 residues. CDR3 nucleotide sequence: TGTGCCAGCAGCGTGTCAGGCTTCCAAGAGACCCAGTACTTC. The encoded protein is CASSVSGFQETQYF.

The gene calls are TRBV7-9 and TRBJ2-1, with D possibly TRBD1 on 7 matching bases. There are 18 residues in the CDR3. Germline CDR1 is SEHNR and CDR2 is FQNEAQ (reference sequence). Trimming took 6 bases from V and 0 from J, leaving 21 bases between them. The CDR3, as DNA: TGTGCCAGCAGAAACCTGGGCAGGGGGGTAAGCTCCTACAATGAGCAGTTCTTC. This translates into CASRNLGRGVSSYNEQFF.

This clonotype was observed a few times. This sequence joins TRBV28 and TRBJ2-7, with TRBD2 identical over 9 bases. Looked up from germline, CDR1 is MDHEN and CDR2 is SYDVKM. The CDR3 runs 15 residues. Losses at the gene ends were 4 bases for V and 2 bases for J; bases not matched to a gene: 6. The DNA of the CDR3 is TGTGCCAGCAGTTCACCGGGACTAGCAACCTACGAGCAGTACTTC. It translates to CASSSPGLATYEQYF.

To note about this clonotype: A much more abundant neighbour one base away suggests this may be a read error. CDR3 sequence: CASSCGRAANYDYTF. CDR3 DNA: TGTGCCAGCAGTTGCGGCAGGGCGGCTAACTATGACTACACCTTC. The chain couples TRBV6-8 to TRBJ1-2, with D possibly being TRBD1 (5 bases). Germline CDR1 MNHGY, CDR2 SAAAGT. CDR3 length equals 15 residues.

This clonotype was seen a handful of times. V and J are TRBV5-1 and TRBJ2-6; D is unclear. The germline gives CDR1 SGHRS, CDR2 YFSETQ. Trimming stripped 0 bases from V and 0 bases from J, with 13 bases between. There are 18 residues in the CDR3. The CDR3 here is CASSLGPTVSSGANVLTF. In DNA, the CDR3 is TGCGCCAGCAGCTTGGGACCGACTGTAAGCTCTGGGGCCAACGTCCTGACTTTC.

J is TRBJ2-7 and V is TRBV6-5; either TRBD1 or TRBD2 may fit D (5 bases each). V dropped 1 base and J dropped 7 bases, with 8 bases sitting between them. The germline CDR1 and CDR2 sequences are MNHEY and SVGAGI. This CDR3 region has 12 residues. The DNA for the CDR3 is TGTGCCAGCAGTTACTGGGGGTCTGAGCAGTACTTC. Its translation: CASSYWGSEQYF.

This chain links TRBV7-2 with TRBJ2-3, with a tentative D call TRBD2 (7 bases). Trimming removed 5 bases at V and 5 bases at J, with 17 bases between. This CDR3 contains 15 residues. Per the germline V gene, CDR1 is SGHTA and CDR2 is FQGNSA. The CDR3 region has the DNA TGTGCCAGCAGCGCCTGGGGGGGGCAGATAGATACGCAGTATTTT. Translated, it gives CASSAWGGQIDTQYF.

The genes are TRBV6-5 and TRBJ1-3; 9 bases map to TRBD1. The CDR3 totals 16 residues. Germline V CDR1 and CDR2: MNHEY, SVGAGI. The V gene end was trimmed by 5 bases and the J gene end by 0 bases; junction bases not matched to a gene: 5. The CDR3 sequence: CASSPDRGHSGNTIYF. For the CDR3, the DNA is TGTGCCAGCAGTCCGGACAGGGGCCACTCTGGAAACACCATATATTTT.

Only a few counts were recorded for this clonotype. The chain employs TRBV6-6 and TRBJ2-1; the D gene is possibly TRBD2 (6 bases). Germline V gene data show CDR1 as MNHNY and CDR2 as SVGAGI (reference sequence). CDR3 length: 14 amino acids. Trimming took off 7 bases at V and 6 bases at J, with 16 bases between the two ends. The CDR3 nucleotides are TGTGCCAGCATGGGGGGAGATTATCTCAATGAGCAGTTCTTC. Protein: CASMGGDYLNEQFF.

This chain joins TRBV29-1 and TRBJ2-2, with a weak D call TRBD2 (5 bases). The germline V and J ends were trimmed by 7 bases and 6 bases, with 12 bases remaining between them. There are 12 residues in the CDR3. Germline assignment: CDR1 SQVTM and CDR2 ANQGSEA. The CDR3 DNA sequence: TGCAGCGGGCGCGAGGGAGCCGGGGAGCTGTTTTTT. Protein: CSGREGAGELFF.

On this clonotype: An end of the junction differs from the germline gene, which may be a read error. This chain connects TRBV12-3 or TRBV12-4 to TRBJ2-3; 10 nucleotides line up with TRBD1. The CDR3 covers 13 residues. CDR3 coding DNA: TGTGCCGCCCGGGACAGGGGCGCAGATACGCAATATTTT. Amino acids: CAARDRGADTQYF.

Relative to its sample, this clonotype is medium-sized. Germline and junction disagree at one end, which may indicate a read error. The chain links TRBV5-1 to TRBJ2-7; D is uncertain. CDR1 and CDR2 (germline): SGHRS, YFSETQ. CDR3 length: 11 residues. The CDR3 DNA reads as TGTGCCAGCAGCTCCTCCTACGAGCAGTACTTC. Translation gives CASSSSYEQYF.

This clonotype appeared many times. Sequence at one end of the junction differs from germline and may be a read error. This chain joins TRBV10-3 and TRBJ2-7; 8 bases line up with TRBD1. In germline, CDR1 is ENHRY, CDR2 SYGVKD. CDR3 length: 14 residues. Here the CDR3 DNA reads TGTGCCACCAGTGCCCTCTCGGACAGGGACGAGCAGTACTTC. Translation: CATSALSDRDEQYF.

The table lists this clonotype with a few counts. This chain connects TRBV13 to TRBJ2-3; D is perhaps TRBD1 (5 bases). This CDR3 is 15 amino acids long. Germline CDR1 and CDR2: PRHDT and FYEKMQ (reference sequence). V dropped 1 base and J dropped 4 bases, with 12 bases sitting between them. The CDR3 DNA reads as TGTGCCAGCAGCTTAGTGGACATAAGATCAGATACGCAGTATTTT. Translation gives CASSLVDIRSDTQYF.

A note on this clonotype: Just one base apart from a much larger clone, this may be a read error. The chain couples TRBV29-1 to TRBJ2-1, with D possibly being TRBD1 (5 bases). This CDR3 has 14 amino acids. The germline V gene has CDR1 SQVTM and CDR2 ANQGSEA. The CDR3 loop reads CNVGPRGLNNEQFF. CDR3 bases: TGCAACGTTGGCCCAAGGGGCCTCAACAATGAGCAGTTCTTC.

This clonotype has ten or more counts. The rearrangement joins TRBV5-5 to TRBJ2-7; perhaps TRBD1 as D (6 bases). The CDR3 runs to 14 residues. V was clipped by 2 bases and J by 3 bases, with 12 bases between them. CDR1 is SGHKS, CDR2 YYEKEE, per germline (reference sequence). CDR3 amino acids: CASSLLQGFYEQYF. DNA of the CDR3: TGTGCCAGCAGCTTACTGCAGGGGTTCTACGAGCAGTACTTC.

This clonotype was counted only a few times. The rearrangement joins TRBV5-1 to TRBJ2-3; D uncertain. CDR1 is SGHRS and CDR2 is YFSETQ in the germline V gene. V gave up 0 bases and J gave up 1 base, with 12 bases separating them. This CDR3 contains 16 residues. DNA for the CDR3: TGCGCCAGCAGCTTGGAAGGACGGTGGGGCACAGATACGCAGTATTTT. Translation: CASSLEGRWGTDTQYF.

A note on this clonotype: This CDR3 fails to terminate in the conserved phenylalanine or tryptophan, so it likely reflects a read error. V is TRBV6-4 and J is TRBJ2-3; D call uncertain. The CDR3 length is 14 residues. CDR1 is MRHNA and CDR2 is SNTAGT in the germline V gene. The V end was cut by 6 bases, the J end by 2 bases, with 12 bases between. The CDR3 DNA follows: TGTGCCAGCAGAGGGCCAAAGGACACAGATACGCAGTATTGT. Its protein product is CASRGPKDTDTQYC.

This clonotype was seen many times. The rearrangement links TRBV29-1 to TRBJ2-3; the D gene is possibly TRBD2 (5 bases). CDR3 length equals 12 residues. The V end was cut by 1 base, the J end by 3 bases, with 5 bases between. Germline-derived CDR1 and CDR2 are SQVTM and ANQGSEA. The CDR3 nucleotides are TGCAGCGTTGAAGGGAGGACAGATACGCAGTATTTT. As protein: CSVEGRTDTQYF.

The chain carries TRBV11-2 and TRBJ1-5; a possible D gene is TRBD1 (5 bases). The CDR3 spans 16 residues. CDR1 is SGHAT and CDR2 is FQNNGV in the germline V gene. V dropped 3 bases and J dropped 3 bases, with 15 bases sitting between them. DNA of the CDR3: TGTGCCAGCAGCTTCGGTATTGGGGGTTCCAATCAGCCCCAGCATTTT. This translates into CASSFGIGGSNQPQHF.

This clonotype showed up just a few times. J is TRBJ1-1 and V is TRBV28; possible D gene TRBD1, 6 bases. Germline loops: CDR1 MDHEN, CDR2 SYDVKM. V was clipped by 2 bases and J by 7 bases, with 11 bases between them. The CDR3 is made up of 13 amino acids. In DNA form, the CDR3 reads TGTGCCAGCAGTTTACCTCGGACAGATGAAGCTTTCTTT. This codes for CASSLPRTDEAFF. Full variable domain (rest looked up from reference TRBV28 and TRBJ1-1): DVKVTQSSRYLVKRTGEKVFLECVQDMDHENMFWYRQDPGLGLRLIYFSYDVKMKEKGDIPEGYSVSREKKERFSLILESASTNQTSMYLCASSLPRTDEAFFGQGTRLTVV.

V and J are TRBV6-5 and TRBJ1-2; TRBD1 agrees at 7 bases. Looked up from germline, CDR1 is MNHEY and CDR2 is SVGAGI. This CDR3 is 13 amino acids long. V lost 2 bases to trimming and J lost 7 bases; unmatched junction nucleotides: 4. The CDR3 DNA reads as TGTGCCAGCAGTTACAGGGGGCCTGGTGGCTACACCTTC. Translating it yields CASSYRGPGGYTF.

This rearrangement joins TRBV6-2 or TRBV6-3 to TRBJ2-5; unclear D gene. This CDR3 comprises 13 residues. The V and J ends lost 10 bases and 11 bases respectively, with 23 bases between them. Germline V CDR1 and CDR2: MNHEY, SVGEGT. CDR3 residues: CATTRSDYNEQYF. CDR3 sequence (DNA): TGTGCCACCACAAGGAGTGATTACAATGAGCAGTACTTC.